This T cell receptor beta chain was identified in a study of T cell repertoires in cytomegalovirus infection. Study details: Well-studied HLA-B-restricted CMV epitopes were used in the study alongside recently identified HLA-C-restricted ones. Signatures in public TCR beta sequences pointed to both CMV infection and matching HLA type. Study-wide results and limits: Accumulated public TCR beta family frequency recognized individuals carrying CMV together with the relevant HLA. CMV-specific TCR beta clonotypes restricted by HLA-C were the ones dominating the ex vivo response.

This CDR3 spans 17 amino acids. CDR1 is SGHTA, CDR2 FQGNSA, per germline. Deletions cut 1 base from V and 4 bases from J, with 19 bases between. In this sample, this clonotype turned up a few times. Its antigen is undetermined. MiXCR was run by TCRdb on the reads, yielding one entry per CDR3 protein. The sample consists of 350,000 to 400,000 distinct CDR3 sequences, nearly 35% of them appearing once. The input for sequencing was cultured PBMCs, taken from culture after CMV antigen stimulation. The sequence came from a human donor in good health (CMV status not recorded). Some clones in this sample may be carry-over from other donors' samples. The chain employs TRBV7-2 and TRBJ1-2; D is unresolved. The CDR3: CASSLVLPVPTSYGYTF. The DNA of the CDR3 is TGTGCCAGCAGCTTAGTGTTGCCGGTTCCTACCTCCTATGGCTACACCTTC.